This T cell receptor (beta chain) was captured in a study of T cells expressing NK-cell markers (dated by TCRdb to the early 2020s). The study in broad terms: Three sorted T-cell subsets (CD3+CD56+NKG2C+, CD3+CD56+NKG2C- and CD3+CD56-NKG2C+) from 8 or 9 donors had their TCR beta-chain repertoires profiled. The study sequenced eight donors, all healthy volunteers chosen at random: three men and five women. The libraries were sequenced on Illumina HiSeq 2000/2500, MiSeq or NextSeq, producing 2 x 150 bp reads. Seven of the eight sequenced donors were HCMV-seropositive and one was HCMV-seronegative.

Remarks on this clonotype: What antigen it recognizes has not been identified.

Study-wide conclusions, independent of this receptor: Those dominant clonotypes were again the most abundant among CD3+CD56-NKG2C+ cells in several donors, at roughly 25-60.1%. It remained unclear whether the expanded NKG2C-expressing T cell clones were specific for HCMV antigens. In roughly 6 donors, the dominant CD3+CD56+NKG2C+ clonotypes were found to rank among the top 10 CD8+ clonotypes and to make up roughly 1.0-7.5% of CD8+ T cells.

The instrument was an Illumina HiSeq 2000. 5'RACE template switching, by which a universal primer site and unique molecular identifiers were added, was used to make TCR beta cDNA libraries. cDNA synthesis was primed from the TCR beta constant segment, followed by two successive PCR amplification steps. Under the source paper's analysis protocol: MIGEC was used to demultiplex reads and group reads by UMI, and MiTCR was used to assemble and quantify clonotypes. To exclude erroneous sequences, only TCR cDNA sequences supported by at least two reads were retained. Downstream repertoire analysis used the tcR package, and clonotypes were matched across fractions by CDR3 nucleotide sequence plus V segment. VDJmatch was used to annotate antigen specificity against VDJdb, with one amino acid substitution allowed in CDR3. The reads underwent TCRdb reprocessing, giving one record for each CDR3 protein sequence and no DNA. The V and J calls reflect TCRdb's pipeline rather than the authors' work. This sample's records show roughly 420,000 distinct CDR3 sequences. About 7.1% of the sample is held by the ten biggest clonotypes.

A commercial ELISA kit detecting HCMV-specific IgG in serum was used to determine HCMV serostatus. Peripheral blood mononuclear cells were isolated from blood by Ficoll density gradient centrifugation. This TCR came from a woman aged 18 to 69 in good health. Sequenced: blood T cells: a sorted CD56 or NKG2C T cell subset, CD4+ or CD8+ T cells, or bulk PBMC T cells (not recorded which).

The CDR3 sequence is CASSLKQGNTGELFF. This chain joins TRBV5-1 to TRBJ2-2; the TCRdb D gene call, TRBD1, has no DNA to confirm it. The CDR3 starts with the cysteine, ends with the phenylalanine, and has 15 residues. The DNA is unrecorded. Sequences SGHRS (CDR1) and YFSETQ (CDR2) are obtained from the germline V gene.